Sequencing of this TCR beta chain was carried out in a study of identifying expanded T cells in peripheral blood. General study findings and limits: Over two and four weeks, about 15 and 18 clones changed, versus around 1.3 between replicates. Across healthy donors, higher total template counts meant significantly greater approximately two-week count variance.

The CDR3 covers 13 residues. The V and J ends lost 7 bases and 10 bases, in that order; junction bases with no gene match: 9. Looked up from germline, CDR1 is MNHNY and CDR2 is SVGAGI (reference sequence). TCRdb keeps only in-frame clones here, not all; method: immunoSEQ multiplex PCR. This table has approximately 90,000 clones, around nine tenths appearing once. Healthy donors had no documented immune events, such as infections, while sampled. Remarks on this clone: What it recognizes is unknown.

Input material: blood. The sequence was obtained from a person between 18 and 75 years old in good health. The gene calls are TRBV6-6 and TRBJ2-1; 8 bases map to TRBD2. This CDR3 reads CASTDGGAREQFF. CDR3 in DNA: TGTGCCAGCACTGACGGGGGGGCCCGGGAGCAGTTCTTC.